These 20 T cell receptor beta chains were all obtained from the same sample, sequenced in a study of T cells expressing NK-cell markers. TCRdb reprocessed the 5' RACE reads and stores each CDR3 protein as one record, lacking DNA. The table counts roughly 390,000 distinct CDR3 sequences; 5% to 5.5% lies in the top ten. Sequenced: blood T cells: a sorted CD56 or NKG2C T cell subset, CD4+ or CD8+ T cells, or bulk PBMC T cells (not recorded which). The receptor set was obtained from a man aged 18 to 69 in good health.

This chain connects TRBV12-3 or TRBV12-4 to TRBJ1-1; absent DNA, TCRdb's TRBD1 call cannot be checked. The CDR3 runs to 16 residues. The CDR3 sequence: CASTVSGGGMNTEAFF.

This chain connects TRBV24-1 to TRBJ2-7; the TCRdb D gene call, TRBD1, has no DNA to confirm it. This CDR3 region has 18 residues. CDR1 is KGHDR and CDR2 is SFDVKD in the germline V gene. CDR3 sequence reads: CATKVSKTGTPHTPEQYF.

The rearrangement links TRBV11-1 to TRBJ1-1; TCRdb indicates TRBD1, and absent DNA this call remains unverified. CDR1 is SGHAT and CDR2 is FQDESV in the germline V gene (reference sequence). The length of the CDR3 is 14 residues. CDR3 sequence reads: CASSSGPMNTEAFF. Variable domain in full (rest from reference TRBV11-1 and TRBJ1-1): EAEVAQSPRYKITEKSQAVAFWCDPISGHATLYWYRQILGQGPELLVQFQDESVVDDSQLPKDRFSAERLKGVDSTLKIQPAELGDSAMYLCASSSGPMNTEAFFGQGTRLTVV.

The CDR3 region is CASSPRPSADTQYF. V and J are TRBV11-2 and TRBJ2-3. The CDR3 covers 14 residues. CDR1 SGHAT and CDR2 FQNNGV come from the germline V gene.

The V call is TRBV11-2, the J call TRBJ2-5; TCRdb lists TRBD2, though no DNA is available to test this call. Per germline, CDR1 SGHAT and CDR2 FQNNGV. The length of the CDR3 is 17 residues. The CDR3 loop is CASSWGRGGARGETQYF.

The chain couples TRBV6-1 to TRBJ1-1. The germline V gene has CDR1 MNHNS and CDR2 SASEGT. The CDR3 contains 15 residues. The CDR3 loop is CASSASRSGNTEAFF.

The V call is TRBV3-1, the J call TRBJ1-2; the TCRdb D gene call, TRBD1, has no DNA to confirm it. The CDR3 covers 13 residues. Germline values: CDR1 LGHDT, CDR2 YNNKEL (reference sequence). Here the CDR3 reads CASSQAGPVGYTF.

V usage is TRBV19 and J usage is TRBJ2-3. The CDR3 length is 15 residues. CDR1 is LNHDA and CDR2 is SQIVND in the germline V gene (reference sequence). The CDR3 sequence: CASSIGVASTDTQYF. The whole variable domain, filled in from reference TRBV19 and TRBJ2-3, reads DGGITQSPKYLFRKEGQNVTLSCEQNLNHDAMYWYRQDPGQGLRLIYYSQIVNDFQKGDIAEGYSVSREKKESFPLTVTSAQKNPTAFYLCASSIGVASTDTQYFGPGTRLTVL.

The gene calls are TRBV5-1 and TRBJ2-7; without DNA, the TCRdb call of TRBD1 cannot be checked. Germline CDR1 and CDR2: SGHRS and YFSETQ. CDR3 size: 15 residues. The CDR3 loop reads CASSDRGQRAYEQYF.

The genes are TRBV7-2 and TRBJ1-6; TCRdb calls TRBD1, which cannot be checked without DNA. The germline V gene has CDR1 SGHTA and CDR2 FQGNSA. The CDR3 is made up of 16 amino acids. The CDR3 reads CASSLRDTRVNSPLHF.

The chain employs TRBV12-3 or TRBV12-4 and TRBJ2-2; TCRdb picks TRBD1, but there is no DNA to check that call. The CDR3 extends over 17 amino acids. CDR3 in amino acids: CASSLFDSFFNTGELFF.

The chain employs TRBV20-1 and TRBJ1-6. The V gene's germline CDR1 is DFQATT and CDR2 SNEGSKA (reference sequence). The length of the CDR3 is 14 residues. CDR3 sequence reads: CSANKNLNSSPLHF.

This chain joins TRBV27 and TRBJ1-2. This CDR3 is 14 amino acids long. In germline, CDR1 is MNHEY, CDR2 SMNVEV (reference sequence). CDR3 in amino acids: CASSLSGLYYGYTF.

The chain links TRBV5-6 to TRBJ1-4; absent DNA, TCRdb's TRBD1 call cannot be checked. CDR3 size: 16 residues. Germline lookup yields CDR1 SGHDT and CDR2 YYEEEE. The CDR3: CASSLDWDGTNEKLFF.

This sequence joins TRBV4-2 and TRBJ2-2; the D call from TCRdb, TRBD1, cannot be confirmed without DNA. Germline CDR1 LGHNA, CDR2 YNFKEQ. This CDR3 region has 17 residues. The CDR3 spells CASSQDGRRGNTGELFF.

The J gene is TRBJ1-5, the V gene TRBV12-3 or TRBV12-4; TCRdb returns TRBD1, unconfirmable since there is no DNA. This CDR3 has 15 residues. The CDR3 reads CASSLEAGGNQPQHF.

V is TRBV3-1 and J is TRBJ2-1; TCRdb designates TRBD1, a call that cannot be tested without DNA. The CDR3 length is 17 residues. In germline, CDR1 is LGHDT, CDR2 YNNKEL (reference sequence). CDR3 sequence: CASSQDSTGSSYNEQFF.

V is TRBV12-3 or TRBV12-4 and J is TRBJ2-3. This CDR3 is 11 amino acids long. CDR3 loop: CASSFTDTQYF.

V is TRBV6-1 and J is TRBJ2-7. The CDR3 covers 16 residues. Germline loops: CDR1 MNHNS, CDR2 SASEGT. CDR3 region: CASSEDSVYATYEQYF.

The chain couples TRBV20-1 to TRBJ2-1. The CDR3 is 12 amino acids. CDR1 and CDR2 from the germline V gene are DFQATT and SNEGSKA (reference sequence). CDR3 sequence: CSARALDVEQFF.